One T cell receptor beta chain is described in this entry. What it binds is unknown. This sample is drawn from a study of human T cells and chemical hapten exposure. Study overall: Recorded diagnoses among the mostly female patients were alopecia areata, totalis or universalis. Study results and limitations: Controls had significantly fewer large CDR3 similarity clusters than were formed by expanded TCRs.

The CDR3 has 18 residues. CDR1 is SGHVS, CDR2 FQNEAQ, per germline. V gave up 2 bases and J gave up 0 bases; unmatched junction bases: 10. Time point specified: patch test 3, about 24 weeks after DPC sensitization. The treatment denotes: therapeutic diphenylcyclopropenone sensitization with weekly scalp DPC. Single cDNA molecules in the library carried unique molecular identifiers attached during preparation. In TCRdb, the RACE reads were re-called with MiXCR into one record per CDR3 protein. This sample carries under 200,000 distinct CDR3 sequences, 25% to 35% of them seen once, and the ten largest clones take roughly 2%.

This sample comprised whole blood, obtained in connection with sensitization to the hapten diphenylcyclopropenone (DPC). The receptor's source is a woman between 18 and 29 years old with alopecia areata. Some clones in this sample may be carry-over from other donors' samples. The chain uses TRBV7-8 and TRBJ1-5; 7 nucleotides line up with TRBD1. Here the CDR3 DNA reads TGTGCCAGCAGCTTATTGAAGGGGGCAGATTATAGCAATCAGCCCCAGCATTTT. Amino acid sequence: CASSLLKGADYSNQPQHF. Combining the CDR3 with reference TRBV7-8 and TRBJ1-5 gives the whole variable domain GAGVSQSPRYKVAKRGQDVALRCDPISGHVSLFWYQQALGQGPEFLTYFQNEAQLDKSGLPSDRFFAERPEGSVSTLKIQRTQQEDSAVYLCASSLLKGADYSNQPQHFGDGTRLSIL.